These 12 T cell receptor beta chains came from one sample sequenced in a study of T cell changes during pregnancy in multiple sclerosis. The assay was immunoSEQ multiplex PCR, and TCRdb's table has in-frame clones only and misses some. In the table there are around 77,000 clones, more than 90% of which are singletons. Material: peripheral blood, obtained in the third trimester of pregnancy. Every receptor here comes from a female donor with multiple sclerosis, enrolled in a pregnancy study.

This chain joins TRBV28 and TRBJ1-2; D gene unclear. Trimming pared 6 bases from V and 5 bases from J, leaving 22 bases between. CDR3 length: 16 amino acids. Germline V gene data show CDR1 as MDHEN and CDR2 as SYDVKM. CDR3 residues: CASSSLGSAVRYGYTF. CDR3 nucleotides: TGTGCCAGCAGCTCGCTGGGCAGTGCCGTTAGGTATGGCTACACCTTC.

The chain employs TRBV19 and TRBJ1-1; no clear D. This CDR3 contains 18 residues. The V gene's germline CDR1 is LNHDA and CDR2 SQIVND (reference sequence). The germline V and J ends were trimmed by 4 bases and 0 bases, with 21 bases remaining between them. For the CDR3, the DNA is TGTGCCAGTAGTACCCCCCGGGGTTTACTGCTCATGAACACTGAAGCTTTCTTT. This gives the protein CASSTPRGLLLMNTEAFF.

The CDR3 DNA reads as TGTGCCAGTAGCGGGGGTCAGGCGTACCCCAGCACAGATACGCAGTATTTT. Translating gives CASSGGQAYPSTDTQYF. V usage is TRBV19 and J usage is TRBJ2-3, with D perhaps matching TRBD2 (6 bases). This CDR3 has 17 residues. Trimming cost V 6 bases and J 0 bases, with 19 bases left between them. Germline loops: CDR1 LNHDA, CDR2 SQIVND (reference sequence).

The rearrangement joins TRBV11-1 to TRBJ2-3; D is possibly TRBD1 (5 bases). Germline CDR1 reads SGHAT; CDR2 reads FQDESV (reference sequence). The CDR3 is 14 residues long. The ends were cut back, 2 bases at V and 4 bases at J, with 10 bases in the middle. CDR3 coding DNA: TGTGCCAGCAGCTTAAATCCCAGGGCAGATACGCAGTATTTT. Translating it yields CASSLNPRADTQYF.

This rearrangement joins TRBV18 to TRBJ2-1, with TRBD2 matching over 12 bases. The length of the CDR3 is 14 residues. The V gene end was trimmed by 2 bases and the J gene end by 9 bases; junction bases not matched to a gene: 2. Germline V gives CDR1 KGHSH, CDR2 LQKENI. The CDR3: CASSPKTSGSEQFF. For the CDR3, the DNA is TGTGCCAGCTCACCAAAGACTAGCGGGAGTGAGCAGTTCTTC.

The rearrangement links TRBV6-1 to TRBJ1-2; tentative D call: TRBD1 (6 bases). V lost 1 base, J lost 2 bases, and 8 bases lay in between. This CDR3 contains 14 residues. The germline CDR1 and CDR2 sequences are MNHNS and SASEGT. Here the CDR3 DNA reads TGTGCCAGCAGTGAAGTTGGGGGCAACTATGGCTACACCTTC. The encoded protein is CASSEVGGNYGYTF.

This clone was found a few times. The chain links TRBV6-8 to TRBJ2-2; no definite D call. The length of the CDR3 is 15 residues. Per the germline V gene, CDR1 is MNHGY and CDR2 is SAAAGT. Trimming stripped 5 bases from V and 6 bases from J, with 16 bases between. CDR3 residues: CASSRPPNQAGELFF. The CDR3 DNA is TGTGCCAGCAGTCGGCCCCCAAATCAGGCCGGGGAGCTGTTTTTT.

For the CDR3, the DNA is TGTGCCAGCAGCAACCAGGGAGGGGCTTTCTTT. Translated, it gives CASSNQGGAFF. This chain links TRBV11-2 with TRBJ1-1, with D perhaps TRBD1 (5 bases). Trimming left V 5 bases short and J 11 bases short, with 12 bases between. This CDR3 is 11 amino acids long. Germline values: CDR1 SGHAT, CDR2 FQNNGV. The whole variable domain, remainder taken from reference TRBV11-2 and TRBJ1-1, is EAGVAQSPRYKIIEKRQSVAFWCNPISGHATLYWYQQILGQGPKLLIQFQNNGVVDDSQLPKDRFSAERLKGVDSTLKIQPAKLEDSAVYLCASSNQGGAFFGQGTRLTVV.

The chain couples TRBV30 to TRBJ2-1; unclear D gene. V lost 5 bases and J lost 7, with 12 bases in between. Germline CDR1 is GTSNPN and CDR2 is SVGIG (reference sequence). CDR3 length: 12 residues. CDR3 in amino acids: CAWLLVGNEQFF. In nucleotides, the CDR3 is TGTGCCTGGCTACTCGTCGGGAATGAGCAGTTCTTC. Variable domain in full (rest from reference TRBV30 and TRBJ2-1): SQTIHQWPATLVQPVGSPLSLECTVEGTSNPNLYWYRQAAGRGLQLLFYSVGIGQISSEVPQNLSASRPQDRQFILSSKKLLLSDSGFYLCAWLLVGNEQFFGPGTRLTVL.

In this sample, this clone turned up once. The gene calls are TRBV5-6 and TRBJ1-1; D not certain. Trimming removed 4 bases from V and 3 bases from J, with 13 bases in between. The CDR3 length is 14 residues. Germline V gene sequence: CDR1 SGHDT, CDR2 YYEEEE. CDR3 nucleotides: TGTGCCAGCAGCCCGGATTTGAGGGACACTGAAGCTTTCTTT. Translation: CASSPDLRDTEAFF.

V gene TRBV7-2 combines with J gene TRBJ2-5, with D perhaps TRBD2 (6 bases). CDR3 length: 15 amino acids. Germline-derived CDR1 and CDR2 are SGHTA and FQGNSA. Trimming took off 7 bases at V and 2 bases at J, with 17 bases between the two ends. In DNA, the CDR3 is TGTGCCAGCACTTGGGGAGGCGGGCAACAAGAGACCCAGTACTTC. Translation gives CASTWGGGQQETQYF.

V and J are TRBV7-9 and TRBJ1-1; 12 nucleotides line up with TRBD1. Germline V gene data show CDR1 as SEHNR and CDR2 as FQNEAQ (reference sequence). The CDR3 extends over 19 amino acids. The ends lost 5 bases at V and 3 bases at J; junction bases unmatched: 16. CDR3 residues: CASSPPDRDRGRRDTEAFF. CDR3 nucleotides: TGTGCCAGCAGCCCTCCGGACCGGGACAGGGGGCGGAGGGACACTGAAGCTTTCTTT.